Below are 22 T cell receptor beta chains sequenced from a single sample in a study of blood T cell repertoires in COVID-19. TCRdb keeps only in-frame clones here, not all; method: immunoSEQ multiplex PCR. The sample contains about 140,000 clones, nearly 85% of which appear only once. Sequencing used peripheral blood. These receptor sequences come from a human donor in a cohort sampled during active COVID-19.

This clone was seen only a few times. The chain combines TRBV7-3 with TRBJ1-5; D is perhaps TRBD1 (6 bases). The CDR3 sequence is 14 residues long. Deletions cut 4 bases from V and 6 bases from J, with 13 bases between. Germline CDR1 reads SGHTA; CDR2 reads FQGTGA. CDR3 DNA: TGTGCCAGCAGCTCTAACAGGGACGGTCAGCCCCAGCATTTT. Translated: CASSSNRDGQPQHF.

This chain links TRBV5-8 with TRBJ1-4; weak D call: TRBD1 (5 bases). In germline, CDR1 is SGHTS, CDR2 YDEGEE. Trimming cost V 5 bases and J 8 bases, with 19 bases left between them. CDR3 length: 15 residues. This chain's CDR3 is CASSLTGGVEEKLFF. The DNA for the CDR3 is TGTGCCAGCAGTTTAACGGGGGGAGTAGAGGAAAAACTGTTTTTT.

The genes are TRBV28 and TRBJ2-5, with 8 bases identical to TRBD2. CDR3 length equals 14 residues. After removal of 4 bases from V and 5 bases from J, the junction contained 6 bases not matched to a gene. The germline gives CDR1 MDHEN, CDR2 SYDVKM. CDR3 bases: TGTGCCAGCAGTTCGGGGGGGCGTTTGGAGACCCAGTACTTC. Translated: CASSSGGRLETQYF.

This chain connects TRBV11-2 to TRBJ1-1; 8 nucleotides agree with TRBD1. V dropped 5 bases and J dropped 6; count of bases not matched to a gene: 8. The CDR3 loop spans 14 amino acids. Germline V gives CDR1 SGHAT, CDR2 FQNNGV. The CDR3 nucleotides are TGTGCCAGCAGCGACGGACAGGGAAGGGCTGAAGCTTTCTTT. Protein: CASSDGQGRAEAFF. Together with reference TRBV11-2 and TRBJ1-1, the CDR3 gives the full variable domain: EAGVAQSPRYKIIEKRQSVAFWCNPISGHATLYWYQQILGQGPKLLIQFQNNGVVDDSQLPKDRFSAERLKGVDSTLKIQPAKLEDSAVYLCASSDGQGRAEAFFGQGTRLTVV.

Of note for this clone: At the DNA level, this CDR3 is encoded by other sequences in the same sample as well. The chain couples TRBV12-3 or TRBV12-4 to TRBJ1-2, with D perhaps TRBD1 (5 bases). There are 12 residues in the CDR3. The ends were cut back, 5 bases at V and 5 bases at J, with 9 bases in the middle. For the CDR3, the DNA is TGTGCCAGCAGTAATACAGGTTATGGCTACACCTTC. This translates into CASSNTGYGYTF.

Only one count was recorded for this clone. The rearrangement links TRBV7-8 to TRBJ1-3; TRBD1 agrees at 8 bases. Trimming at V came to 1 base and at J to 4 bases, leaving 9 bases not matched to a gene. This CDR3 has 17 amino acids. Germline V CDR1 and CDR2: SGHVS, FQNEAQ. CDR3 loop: CASSLGYRGSSGNTIYF. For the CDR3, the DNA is TGTGCCAGCAGCTTAGGCTACAGGGGGAGCTCAGGAAACACCATATATTTT.

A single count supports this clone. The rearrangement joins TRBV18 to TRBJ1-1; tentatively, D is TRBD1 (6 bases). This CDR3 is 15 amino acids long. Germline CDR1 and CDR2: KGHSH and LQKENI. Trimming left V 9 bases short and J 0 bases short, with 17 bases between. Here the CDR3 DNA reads TGTGCCAGTAAGGGGGGGGGTCTGATGAACACTGAAGCTTTCTTT. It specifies CASKGGGLMNTEAFF.

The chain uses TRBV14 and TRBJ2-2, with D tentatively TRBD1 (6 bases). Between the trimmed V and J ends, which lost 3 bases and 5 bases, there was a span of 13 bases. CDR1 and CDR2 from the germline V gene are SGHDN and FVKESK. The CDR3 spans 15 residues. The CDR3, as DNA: TGTGCCAGCAGCCATGTGGGGGCTAAGACCGGGGAGCTGTTTTTT. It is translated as CASSHVGAKTGELFF.

CDR3 DNA: TGTGCCAGCAGCCTTTCGGGACAGGGACTGGGTGGCGGGGAGCTGTTTTTT. This translates into CASSLSGQGLGGGELFF. This chain links TRBV27 with TRBJ2-2, with 9 bases that match TRBD1. CDR3 length: 17 amino acids. From germline, CDR1 is MNHEY and CDR2 SMNVEV (reference sequence). After removal of 6 bases from V and 7 bases from J, the junction contained 15 bases not matched to a gene.

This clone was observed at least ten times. The CDR3 DNA sequence: TGTGCCAGCAGCCGAGGGACTAGCGAGTCCGAGCAGTACTTC. It encodes CASSRGTSESEQYF. J is TRBJ2-7 and V is TRBV6-6, with 10 bases fitting TRBD2. There are 14 residues in the CDR3. The germline V gene has CDR1 MNHNY and CDR2 SVGAGI (reference sequence). With V trimmed by 6 bases and J by 6 bases, 8 bases remained unmatched.

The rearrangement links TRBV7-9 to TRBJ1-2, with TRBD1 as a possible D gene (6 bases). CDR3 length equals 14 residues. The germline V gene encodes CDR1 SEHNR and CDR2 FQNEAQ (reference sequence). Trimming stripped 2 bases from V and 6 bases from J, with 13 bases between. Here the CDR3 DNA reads TGTGCCAGCAGCTTAAACGGGGGGGCCAATGGCTACACCTTC. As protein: CASSLNGGANGYTF.

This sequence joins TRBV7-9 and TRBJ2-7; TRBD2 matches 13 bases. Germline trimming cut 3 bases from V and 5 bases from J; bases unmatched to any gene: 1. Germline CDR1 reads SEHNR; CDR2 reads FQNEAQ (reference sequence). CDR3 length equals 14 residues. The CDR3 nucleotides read TGTGCCAGCAGCTTTGGACTAGCGGGAGACGAGCAGTACGTC. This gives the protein CASSFGLAGDEQYV.

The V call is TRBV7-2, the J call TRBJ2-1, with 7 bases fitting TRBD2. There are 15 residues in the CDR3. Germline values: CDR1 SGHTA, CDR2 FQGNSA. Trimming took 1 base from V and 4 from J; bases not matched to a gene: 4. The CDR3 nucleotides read TGTGCCAGCAGCTTAGATAGCGGGTTTTACAATGAGCAGTTCTTC. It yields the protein CASSLDSGFYNEQFF.

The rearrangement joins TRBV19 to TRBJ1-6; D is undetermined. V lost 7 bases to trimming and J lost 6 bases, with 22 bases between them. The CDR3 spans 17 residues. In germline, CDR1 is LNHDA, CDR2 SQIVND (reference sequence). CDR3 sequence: CASTARVGISTNSPLHF. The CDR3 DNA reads TGTGCCAGTACCGCGAGGGTGGGGATCTCTACTAATTCACCCCTCCACTTT.

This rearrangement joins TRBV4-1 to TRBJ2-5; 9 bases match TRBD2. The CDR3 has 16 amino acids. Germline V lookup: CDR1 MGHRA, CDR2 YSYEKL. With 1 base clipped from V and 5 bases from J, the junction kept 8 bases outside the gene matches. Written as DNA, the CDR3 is TGCGCCAGCAGCCAAGTCGGGACTAGCAGGTGGGAGACCCAGTACTTC. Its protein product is CASSQVGTSRWETQYF.

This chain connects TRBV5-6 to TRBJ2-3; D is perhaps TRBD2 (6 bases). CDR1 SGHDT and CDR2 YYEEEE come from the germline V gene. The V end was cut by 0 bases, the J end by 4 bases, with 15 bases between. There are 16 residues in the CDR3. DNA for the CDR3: TGTGCCAGCAGCTTGGTGGGGAGGACTAAGTCAGATACGCAGTATTTT. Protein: CASSLVGRTKSDTQYF. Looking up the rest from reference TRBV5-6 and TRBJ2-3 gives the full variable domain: DAGVTQSPTHLIKTRGQQVTLRCSPKSGHDTVSWYQQALGQGPQFIFQYYEEEERQRGNFPDRFSGHQFPNYSSELNVNALLLGDSALYLCASSLVGRTKSDTQYFGPGTRLTVL.

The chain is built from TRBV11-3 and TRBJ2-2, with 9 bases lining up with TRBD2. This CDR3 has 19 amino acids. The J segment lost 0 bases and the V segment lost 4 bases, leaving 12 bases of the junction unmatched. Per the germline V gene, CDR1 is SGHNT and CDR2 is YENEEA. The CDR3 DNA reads TGTGCCAGCAGCTCCCGTCCCCCAGCGGGGGGCGCGAACACCGGGGAGCTGTTTTTT. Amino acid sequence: CASSSRPPAGGANTGELFF.

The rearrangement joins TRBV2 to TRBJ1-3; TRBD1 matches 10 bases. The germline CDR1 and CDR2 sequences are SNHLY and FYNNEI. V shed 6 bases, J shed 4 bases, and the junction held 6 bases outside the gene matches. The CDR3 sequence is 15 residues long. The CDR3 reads CASSGTGVVGNTIYF. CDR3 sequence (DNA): TGTGCCAGCAGCGGGACAGGGGTGGTCGGAAACACCATATATTTT.

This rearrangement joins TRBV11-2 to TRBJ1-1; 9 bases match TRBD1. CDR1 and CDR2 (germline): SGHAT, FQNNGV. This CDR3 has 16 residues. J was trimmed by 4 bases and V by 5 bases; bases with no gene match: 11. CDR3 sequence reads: CASSPGQGWWSTEAFF. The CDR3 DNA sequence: TGTGCCAGCAGCCCGGGACAGGGATGGTGGAGCACTGAAGCTTTCTTT.

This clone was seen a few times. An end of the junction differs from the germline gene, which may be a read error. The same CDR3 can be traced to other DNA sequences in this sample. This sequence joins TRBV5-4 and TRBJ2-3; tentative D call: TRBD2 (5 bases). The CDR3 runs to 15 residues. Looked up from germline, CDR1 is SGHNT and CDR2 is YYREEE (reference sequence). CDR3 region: CASALSGTPTETQYF. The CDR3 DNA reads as TGTGCCAGCGCCCTCAGCGGTACACCCACAGAGACGCAGTATTTT.

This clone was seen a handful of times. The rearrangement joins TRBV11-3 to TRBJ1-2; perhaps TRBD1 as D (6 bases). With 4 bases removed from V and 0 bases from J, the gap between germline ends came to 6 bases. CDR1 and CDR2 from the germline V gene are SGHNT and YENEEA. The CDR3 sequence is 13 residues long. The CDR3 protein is CASSSGANYGYTF. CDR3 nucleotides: TGTGCCAGCAGCTCAGGGGCTAACTATGGCTACACCTTC.

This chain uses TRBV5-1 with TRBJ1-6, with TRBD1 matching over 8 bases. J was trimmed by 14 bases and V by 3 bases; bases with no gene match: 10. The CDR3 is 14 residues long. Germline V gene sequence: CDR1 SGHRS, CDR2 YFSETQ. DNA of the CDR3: TGCGCCAGCAGCTCCGGACAGGGCACATCGGCCCTCCACTTT. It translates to CASSSGQGTSALHF.